The source of this TCR beta chain is a study of shared clonotypes between healthy human individuals. Method: immunoSEQ multiplex PCR; TCRdb's copy keeps in-frame clones and lacks some. The profile shows around 500,000 clones, approximately 79% of them singletons. CDR1 is SGHKS and CDR2 is YYEKEE in the germline V gene (reference sequence). The CDR3 is 16 residues long. The germline V and J ends were trimmed by 4 bases and 3 bases, with 20 bases remaining between them. Material for sequencing was PBMCs. The clonotype was recovered from a middle-aged woman in good health. Some clones in this sample may be carry-over from other donors' samples. V and J are TRBV5-5 and TRBJ2-7; a weak D match, TRBD1 (6 bases). The CDR3 sequence is CASSRDQNRVNYEQYF. The CDR3 DNA follows: TGTGCCAGCAGCAGAGACCAAAACAGGGTTAACTACGAGCAGTACTTC. The full variable domain, completed using reference TRBV5-5 and TRBJ2-7, is DAGVTQSPTHLIKTRGQQVTLRCSPISGHKSVSWYQQVLGQGPQFIFQYYEKEERGRGNFPDRFSARQFPNYSSELNVNALLLGDSALYLCASSRDQNRVNYEQYFGPGTRLTVT.